Shown below are 28 T cell receptor beta chains from a single sample sequenced in a study of blood T cells in healthy people across ages. It was with a sample-barcoded 5' primer and a J-beta primer mix that a second PCR of roughly 6 to 12 cycles was run. TCRdb re-called the 5' RACE reads through MiXCR, storing one row per CDR3 protein. The data hold hundreds of thousands of distinct CDR3 sequences, with about 28% observed a single time. The sample taken for sequencing was blood. The source is a woman of 80 years or more in good health.

A note on this clonotype: This may stem from a read error, because a much larger clone lies one nucleotide away. V gene TRBV6-4 combines with J gene TRBJ2-4, with D tentatively TRBD1 (6 bases). This CDR3 comprises 19 residues. In germline, CDR1 is MRHNA, CDR2 SNTAGT. The CDR3 DNA is TGTGCCAGCAGTGACAATTATTATCAATGGACAGTAGCCAAAGACATTCAGTACTTC. Its protein product is CASSDNYYQWTVAKDIQYF.

On this clonotype itself: A much more abundant neighbour one base away suggests this may be a read error. The rearrangement joins TRBV6-2 or TRBV6-3 to TRBJ2-4; 10 nucleotides align to TRBD2. The tail of the sequence fits TRBJ2-5 better, so the J call may be wrong. Germline V CDR1 and CDR2: MNHEY, SVGEGT. The CDR3 is 15 amino acids. CDR3 in DNA: TGTGCCAGCAGCTTAACTAGCGGGAAGGTCAAGACCCAGTACTTC. Translation gives CASSLTSGKVKTQYF.

The rearrangement links TRBV10-1 to TRBJ2-3, with a possible D match to TRBD2 (5 bases). The V and J ends lost 6 bases and 1 base respectively, with 14 bases between them. CDR1 is WNHNN and CDR2 is SYGVQD in the germline V gene (reference sequence). The CDR3 is made up of 15 amino acids. The CDR3, as DNA: TGCGCCAGCAGCTGGGAGAGGGTGGGCACAGATACGCAGTATTTT. Protein sequence: CASSWERVGTDTQYF.

This clonotype was recorded a few times. The chain joins TRBV20-1 to TRBJ1-5; 11 nucleotides line up with TRBD1. CDR3 length: 15 residues. Trimming removed 3 bases from V and 6 bases from J; junction bases left unmatched: 7. Germline V CDR1 and CDR2: DFQATT, SNEGSKA (reference sequence). The CDR3, as DNA: TGCAGTGCTAGGGCTCCGGGACAGGGGGGTCAGCCCCAGCATTTT. This sequence encodes CSARAPGQGGQPQHF.

This clonotype was seen repeatedly, ten times or more. CDR3 sequence reads: CASSLPTGRAPGELFF. CDR3 nucleotides: TGTGCCAGCAGCCTCCCGACAGGGCGCGCCCCCGGGGAGCTGTTTTTT. This chain uses TRBV7-2 with TRBJ2-2, with 7 nucleotides matching TRBD1. J was trimmed by 6 bases and V by 5 bases; bases with no gene match: 12. The CDR3 runs to 16 residues. The germline V gene has CDR1 SGHTA and CDR2 FQGNSA.

The V and J genes are TRBV5-4 and TRBJ2-3; tentatively, D is TRBD2 (8 bases). The ends were cut back, 0 bases at V and 4 bases at J, with 18 bases in the middle. Germline CDR1 reads SGHNT; CDR2 reads YYREEE (reference sequence). The CDR3 has 17 amino acids. DNA for the CDR3: TGTGCCAGCAGCTTGGCGGGGGGGGTTCAGGGGGCAGATACGCAGTATTTT. Its protein is CASSLAGGVQGADTQYF.

This clonotype was detected ten times or more. V gene TRBV7-2 combines with J gene TRBJ2-1, with D perhaps being TRBD1 or TRBD2 (5 bases each). The germline V and J ends were trimmed by 7 bases and 8 bases, with 21 bases remaining between them. Looked up from germline, CDR1 is SGHTA and CDR2 is FQGNSA. CDR3 length: 15 amino acids. The chain's CDR3 is CASTFRRGGVDEQFF. Written as DNA, the CDR3 is TGTGCCAGCACCTTCCGTCGGGGCGGAGTCGATGAGCAGTTCTTC.

This clonotype was recorded at least ten times. This sequence joins TRBV29-1 and TRBJ2-7, with 8 bases fitting TRBD1. The CDR3 runs to 14 residues. The trim removed 2 bases at V and 2 bases at J, leaving 5 bases unmatched. Germline CDR1 is SQVTM and CDR2 is ANQGSEA. The CDR3 sequence: CSVERQGSTYEQYF. The CDR3, as DNA: TGCAGCGTTGAAAGACAGGGGTCCACCTACGAGCAGTACTTC.

This clonotype was seen repeatedly, ten times or more. The CDR3 nucleotides are TGTGCCAGTAGTATAGCGGGCCCCAGTTGGGAGACCCAGTACTTC. This codes for CASSIAGPSWETQYF. V gene TRBV19 combines with J gene TRBJ2-5, with D unclear. From germline, CDR1 is LNHDA and CDR2 SQIVND (reference sequence). V lost 1 base, J lost 5 bases, and 14 bases lay in between. This CDR3 spans 15 amino acids.

The chain joins TRBV7-6 to TRBJ2-1; D is perhaps TRBD2 (7 bases). Germline-derived CDR1 and CDR2 are SGHVS and FNYEAQ. The CDR3 runs 14 residues. V shed 6 bases and J shed 8 bases, with 17 bases lying between them. CDR3 protein: CASSLRGGGHEQFF. CDR3 DNA sequence: TGTGCCAGCAGTCTGAGGGGCGGGGGCCATGAGCAGTTCTTC.

In this sample, this clonotype turned up once. This could be a read error, since a much larger clone is one nucleotide away. This CDR3 reads CATNRRSYDEQFF. CDR3 DNA: TGTGCCACCAATAGAAGGTCCTACGATGAGCAGTTCTTC. V is TRBV7-9 and J is TRBJ2-1, with unresolved D. This CDR3 is 13 amino acids long. The germline gives CDR1 SEHNR, CDR2 FQNEAQ (reference sequence).

This clonotype occurred a few times. V usage is TRBV6-5 and J usage is TRBJ1-1; possible D gene TRBD1, 5 bases. Per the germline V gene, CDR1 is MNHEY and CDR2 is SVGAGI. Trimming took 0 bases from V and 1 from J, leaving 12 bases between them. The CDR3 runs 16 residues. The CDR3 DNA reads TGTGCCAGCAGTTACTCGCGGTCTGGGGGGAACACTGAAGCTTTCTTT. Translated: CASSYSRSGGNTEAFF.

About this clonotype itself: A read error is possible here, since a much larger clone lies one base away. The CDR3 loop is CASSGTGQGSPPLHF. The CDR3 region has the DNA TGTGCCAGCAGTGGGACGGGACAGGGGTCTCCACCCCTCCACTTT. This rearrangement joins TRBV12-3 or TRBV12-4 to TRBJ1-6; 10 nucleotides match TRBD1. J lost 11 bases, V lost 5 bases, and 9 bases had no gene match. This CDR3 comprises 15 residues.

For this clonotype: A read error may explain this, as a much larger clone is one base away. V gene TRBV12-3 or TRBV12-4 combines with J gene TRBJ1-1; D is ambiguous. The CDR3 length is 14 residues. V was cut by 8 bases and J by 4 bases, with 17 bases left in between. CDR3 sequence reads: CASVSQRIRTEAFF. In DNA, the CDR3 is TGTGCCAGCGTAAGCCAGAGGATTCGCACTGAAGCTTTCTTT.

This clonotype was observed a handful of times. The chain has TRBV2 and TRBJ2-3; D perhaps matches TRBD1 (6 bases). With 7 bases removed from V and 3 bases from J, the gap between germline ends came to 11 bases. Germline V gene data show CDR1 as SNHLY and CDR2 as FYNNEI. The CDR3 is 13 amino acids. CDR3 loop: CASMGAGTDTQYF. Written as DNA, the CDR3 is TGTGCCAGCATGGGGGCTGGTACAGATACGCAGTATTTT.

V gene TRBV18 combines with J gene TRBJ1-4; tentatively, D is TRBD1 (6 bases). This CDR3 has 12 amino acids. Germline V gene data show CDR1 as KGHSH and CDR2 as LQKENI. Deletions cut 6 bases from V and 10 bases from J, with 12 bases between. CDR3: CASSDKGGKLFF. The CDR3 bases are TGTGCCAGCTCGGATAAGGGGGGAAAACTGTTTTTT.

This clonotype was seen only a few times. The chain couples TRBV6-2 or TRBV6-3 to TRBJ1-6, with D uncertain. V was cut by 6 bases and J by 0 bases, with 15 bases left in between. The CDR3 totals 17 residues. CDR1 is MNHEY and CDR2 is SVGEGT in the germline V gene. DNA for the CDR3: TGTGCCAGCAGCGGTTCGAGGGAGAACTCCTATAATTCACCCCTCCACTTT. It is translated as CASSGSRENSYNSPLHF.

This clonotype has at least ten counts. The V call is TRBV3-1, the J call TRBJ2-7; D remains unclear. The CDR3 loop spans 12 amino acids. CDR1 is LGHDT, CDR2 YNNKEL, per germline (reference sequence). V was cut by 0 bases and J by 7 bases, with 7 bases left in between. The CDR3 DNA reads as TGTGCCAGCAGCCAAGATCAGCTTGAGCAGTACTTC. Its protein product is CASSQDQLEQYF.

V is TRBV2 and J is TRBJ1-5; 7 bases agree with TRBD1. Per the germline V gene, CDR1 is SNHLY and CDR2 is FYNNEI. The V segment lost 6 bases and the J segment 4 bases; nucleotides outside the gene matches: 6. This CDR3 spans 14 amino acids. The CDR3 coding sequence is TGTGCCAGCAGAACGGAGGGGGCGAATCAGCCCCAGCATTTT. Translated: CASRTEGANQPQHF.

Ten or more counts support this clonotype. This sequence joins TRBV10-2 and TRBJ1-2; 9 positions agree with TRBD1. The CDR3 sequence is 13 residues long. Germline values: CDR1 WSHSY, CDR2 SAAADI. V dropped 8 bases and J dropped 8; count of bases not matched to a gene: 9. The CDR3 region is CASGGQGFLGYTF. CDR3 sequence (DNA): TGCGCCAGCGGGGGACAGGGTTTTCTCGGCTACACCTTC.

Concerning this clonotype: A much larger clone differs by one base, so this may be a read error. This chain joins TRBV20-1 and TRBJ2-1; 9 bases fit TRBD2. Germline-derived CDR1 and CDR2 are DFQATT and SNEGSKA (reference sequence). The V gene end was trimmed by 8 bases and the J gene end by 6 bases; junction bases not matched to a gene: 14. The CDR3 is 15 amino acids. CDR3 DNA: TGCAGTACTATTCCCGGGACTAGCTCCCCCAATGAGCAGTTCTTC. It yields the protein CSTIPGTSSPNEQFF.

This clonotype was recorded a few times. This rearrangement joins TRBV19 to TRBJ2-5; 7 positions match TRBD2. Per the germline V gene, CDR1 is LNHDA and CDR2 is SQIVND (reference sequence). This CDR3 is built from 17 residues. V lost 3 bases, J lost 1 base, and 11 bases stayed unmatched. The CDR3: CASSIQRGPTLQETQYF. CDR3 bases: TGTGCCAGTAGTATTCAGCGGGGCCCCACCCTCCAAGAGACCCAGTACTTC.

This clonotype was counted at least ten times. The chain links TRBV6-2 or TRBV6-3 to TRBJ1-6; a weak D match, TRBD1 (6 bases). Germline CDR1 MNHEY, CDR2 SVGEGT. The length of the CDR3 is 16 residues. V was trimmed by 4 bases and J by 6 bases, leaving 16 bases between them. This CDR3 is CASSSPYRQVNSPLHF. DNA for the CDR3: TGTGCCAGCAGTTCGCCCTACAGACAGGTTAATTCACCCCTCCACTTT.

This clonotype turned up a few times. A single base separates this from a much larger clone, so it may be a read error. The CDR3, as DNA: TGTGCCACCAGTGATCCAGGCGGGTGCAATGAGCAGTTCTTC. Amino acids: CATSDPGGCNEQFF. This rearrangement joins TRBV24-1 to TRBJ2-1; D is perhaps TRBD2 (5 bases). The CDR3 runs to 14 residues. The V gene's germline CDR1 is KGHDR and CDR2 SFDVKD. With 3 bases removed from V and 6 bases from J, the gap between germline ends came to 11 bases.

Regarding this clonotype: This may come from a read error, since a much larger clone is one base off. The rearrangement uses TRBV6-2 or TRBV6-3 and TRBJ2-1, with D possibly being TRBD2 (5 bases). The end of the DNA fits TRBJ2-7 better, so the J call may be wrong. The CDR3 length is 15 residues. From germline, CDR1 is MNHEY and CDR2 SVGEGT. The CDR3 region is CASSYKRLHYNEQYF. The CDR3, as DNA: TGTGCCAGCAGTTACAAGCGGCTGCACTACAATGAGCAGTACTTC.

This clonotype has ten or more counts. The rearrangement uses TRBV11-2 and TRBJ2-4; D possibly corresponds to TRBD1 (6 bases). The CDR3 totals 16 residues. The V end was cut by 1 base, the J end by 0 bases, with 10 bases between. Germline CDR1 is SGHAT and CDR2 is FQNNGV. CDR3 sequence (DNA): TGTGCCAGCAGCTTAGGACAGGTACTAGCCAAAAACATTCAGTACTTC. It specifies CASSLGQVLAKNIQYF.

Concerning this clonotype: It may be a read error: a sequence one base away is much more abundant. The rearrangement uses TRBV5-1 and TRBJ2-7, with D possibly matching TRBD1 (6 bases). The J call may not be correct, given that the DNA end is closer to TRBJ2-5. Germline V gene lookup returns CDR1 SGHRS and CDR2 YFSETQ. The CDR3 sequence is 14 residues long. CDR3: CASSLRQAPETQYF. The CDR3 DNA reads as TGCGCCAGCAGCTTGAGACAGGCTCCAGAGACCCAGTACTTC.

In regard to this clonotype: A clone one base away is much larger, so this may be a read error. The V and J genes are TRBV24-1 and TRBJ2-4; no clear D gene. The CDR3 spans 11 residues. CDR1 is KGHDR, CDR2 SFDVKD, per germline. DNA for the CDR3: TGTGTCACCAGTGAGTCGGGCATTCAGTACTTC. Protein sequence: CVTSESGIQYF.